A single sample is the source of the 14 T cell receptor beta chains below, sequenced in a study of vaccination effects on CD4 cells after COVID-19. These TCRs' antigens remain unknown. Before sequencing, viral peptide pools were used by the ViraFEST assay to expand antigen-specific CD4+ T cells. It was after around 10 days of culture that CD4+ T cells were isolated. All participants had two doses of either the BNT162b2 or mRNA-1273 vaccine. Assay: immunoSEQ multiplex PCR; the TCRdb copy retains only in-frame clones and omits some. This sample has 40,000 to 50,000 clones, with about 76% found just once. The sequencing used CD4+ T cells from PBMCs cultured with HCoV-OC43 spike peptides, collected after COVID-19 vaccination. Subset here: HCoV-OC43 spike overlapping peptide pool stimulation. Receptor source: a human donor who received a COVID-19 vaccine.

The chain carries TRBV3-1 (or the pseudogene TRBV3-2) and TRBJ2-3; TRBD2 aligns across 7 bases. V trimming: 1 base; J trimming: 3 bases; junction bases outside the gene matches: 7. The germline V gene has CDR1 LGHDT and CDR2 YNNKEL (reference sequence). This CDR3 contains 16 residues. The CDR3 coding sequence is TGTGCCAGCAGCCAAGCGGGAGGAAGTTTGACAGATACGCAGTATTTT. Its translation: CASSQAGGSLTDTQYF.

V is TRBV5-4 and J is TRBJ2-5, with 10 bases that match TRBD2. With 5 bases clipped from V and 5 bases from J, the junction kept 9 bases outside the gene matches. This CDR3 comprises 15 residues. Germline V gene sequence: CDR1 SGHNT, CDR2 YYREEE (reference sequence). The CDR3: CASSSSGGAWETQYF. The CDR3 nucleotides read TGTGCCAGCAGTTCCAGCGGGGGGGCCTGGGAGACCCAGTACTTC. The full variable domain, completed using reference TRBV5-4 and TRBJ2-5, is ETGVTQSPTHLIKTRGQQVTLRCSSQSGHNTVSWYQQALGQGPQFIFQYYREEENGRGNFPPRFSGLQFPNYSSELNVNALELDDSALYLCASSSSGGAWETQYFGPGTRLLVL.

The rearrangement joins TRBV19 to TRBJ2-1; D is undetermined. The CDR3 spans 15 residues. Germline assignment: CDR1 LNHDA and CDR2 SQIVND (reference sequence). V was cut by 6 bases and J by 7 bases, with 19 bases left in between. CDR3 loop: CASRSWMSSVNEQFF. The CDR3 nucleotides are TGTGCCAGTAGGTCTTGGATGTCGAGCGTTAATGAGCAGTTCTTC.

This clone appeared a few times. This rearrangement joins TRBV4-2 to TRBJ2-5, with TRBD2 identical over 11 bases. Germline V CDR1 and CDR2: LGHNA, YNFKEQ. The CDR3 is 15 amino acids. The V gene end was trimmed by 2 bases and the J gene end by 4 bases; junction bases not matched to a gene: 3. The CDR3 DNA is TGTGCCAGCAGCCAAAATCTAGCGGGGGGAGAGACCCAGTACTTC. Protein: CASSQNLAGGETQYF.

The CDR3 sequence is CASSSAGVTDTQYF. DNA for the CDR3: TGCGCCAGCAGCTCGGCGGGAGTCACAGATACGCAGTATTTT. V and J are TRBV5-1 and TRBJ2-3; TRBD2 aligns across 7 bases. After removal of 3 bases from V and 2 bases from J, the junction contained 3 bases not matched to a gene. The CDR3 spans 14 residues. The V gene's germline CDR1 is SGHRS and CDR2 YFSETQ.

V is TRBV25-1 and J is TRBJ2-1, with 14 bases aligning to TRBD2. Trimming took 3 bases from V and 9 from J; bases not matched to a gene: 10. Germline V lookup: CDR1 MGHDK, CDR2 SYGVNS. CDR3 size: 17 residues. The CDR3 spells CASSEWGLAGEIGEQFF. For the CDR3, the DNA is TGTGCCAGCAGTGAGTGGGGACTAGCGGGAGAGATTGGTGAGCAGTTCTTC.

This clone came up a few times. The chain links TRBV9 to TRBJ2-1, with 7 positions matching TRBD2. With V trimmed by 0 bases and J by 9 bases, 6 bases remained unmatched. The CDR3 totals 14 residues. Germline V gene sequence: CDR1 SGDLS, CDR2 YYNGEE. The CDR3 nucleotides read TGTGCCAGCAGCGTAGAGGGAGGGCCAACTGAGCAGTTCTTC. Residues: CASSVEGGPTEQFF.

This chain links TRBV20-1 with TRBJ2-7; 7 bases agree with TRBD1. The length of the CDR3 is 15 residues. Germline V lookup: CDR1 DFQATT, CDR2 SNEGSKA (reference sequence). V gave up 3 bases and J gave up 0 bases; unmatched junction bases: 8. CDR3 sequence reads: CSASHRGSLSYEQYF. DNA for the CDR3: TGCAGTGCTAGTCACAGGGGATCCCTCTCCTACGAGCAGTACTTC.

In its sample, this clone was seen a few times. This chain uses TRBV6-5 with TRBJ2-6; D gene unclear. Germline values: CDR1 MNHEY, CDR2 SVGAGI. This CDR3 is built from 15 residues. V was trimmed by 6 bases and J by 0 bases, leaving 9 bases between them. The DNA for the CDR3 is TGTGCCAGCAGCCCAGACGGCTCTGGGGCCAACGTCCTGACTTTC. Its protein product is CASSPDGSGANVLTF.

The chain couples TRBV7-2 to TRBJ2-3, with 12 bases that match TRBD2. J gave up 6 bases and V 4 bases, and 2 bases lay outside the gene matches. The CDR3 extends over 14 amino acids. Germline V gene sequence: CDR1 SGHTA, CDR2 FQGNSA. In DNA form, the CDR3 reads TGTGCCAGCAGCTCTGGACTAGCGGGGGATACGCAGTATTTT. It encodes CASSSGLAGDTQYF.

The count of this clone is one. V is TRBV5-1 and J is TRBJ2-7, with D uncertain. Germline V gene data show CDR1 as SGHRS and CDR2 as YFSETQ. V gave up 6 bases and J gave up 0 bases, with 10 bases separating them. The CDR3 runs to 13 residues. DNA of the CDR3: TGCGCCAGCACCGACCGGGCCTCCTACGAGCAGTACTTC. It translates to CASTDRASYEQYF.

Turning to this clone: A junction boundary mismatches the germline segment, possibly from a read error. V usage is TRBV6-6 and J usage is TRBJ1-5; D is ambiguous. CDR3 length equals 11 residues. The germline V gene encodes CDR1 MNHNY and CDR2 SVGAGI (reference sequence). The CDR3, as DNA: TGTGCCAGCAGTTACTCCGGCTCCCCCACTTTT. Residues: CASSYSGSPTF.

This sequence joins TRBV2 and TRBJ1-5; D remains ambiguous. Trimming cost V 7 bases and J 4 bases, with 11 bases left between them. Germline lookup yields CDR1 SNHLY and CDR2 FYNNEI. This CDR3 comprises 13 residues. CDR3 sequence reads: CASTGGVNQPQHF. CDR3 sequence (DNA): TGTGCCAGCACGGGCGGGGTGAATCAGCCCCAGCATTTT.

V usage is TRBV29-1 and J usage is TRBJ2-5; 13 nucleotides agree with TRBD2. Germline assignment: CDR1 SQVTM and CDR2 ANQGSEA. V was clipped by 7 bases and J by 4 bases; unmatched bases: 6. The CDR3 loop spans 14 amino acids. CDR3 sequence: CSAGLAGERETQYF. The CDR3 DNA is TGCAGCGCCGGACTAGCGGGAGAAAGAGAGACCCAGTACTTC.